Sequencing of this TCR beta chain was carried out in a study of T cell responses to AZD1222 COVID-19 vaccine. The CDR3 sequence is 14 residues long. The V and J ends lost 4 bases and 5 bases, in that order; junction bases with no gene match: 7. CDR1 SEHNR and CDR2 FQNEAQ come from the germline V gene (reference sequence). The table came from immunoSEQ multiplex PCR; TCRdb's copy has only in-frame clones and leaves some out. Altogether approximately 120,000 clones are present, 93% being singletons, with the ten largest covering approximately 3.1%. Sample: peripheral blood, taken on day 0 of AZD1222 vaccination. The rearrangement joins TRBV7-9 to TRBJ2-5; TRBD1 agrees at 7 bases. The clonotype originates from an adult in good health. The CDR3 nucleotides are TGTGCCAGCAGCTCAGAGGGGGCACGGGAGACCCAGTACTTC. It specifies CASSSEGARETQYF.